These 8 T cell receptor beta chains originate from one sample sequenced in a study of T cells after posttransplantation cyclophosphamide (dated by TCRdb to the mid-2010s). A control cohort of around ten patients who had been given myeloablative marrow transplants with methotrexate plus a calcineurin inhibitor was sampled 1 year after transplant. Preparation of the library involved the immunoSEQ multiplex PCR assay. The table was pulled from immuneACCESS by TCRdb, which kept in-frame rearrangements only. Such tables lose some clones; where checked, under half of the loss comes from unresolved V genes, and the rest has no known cause. Present in this sample are under 15,000 clones, about 80% of which were seen just once. The ten largest clones add up to 3.7% of the sample. The sequences come from PBMCs, collected about 380 days after allogeneic stem cell transplant with calcineurin inhibitor and methotrexate. Receptor source: a young adult male patient who received an allogeneic stem cell transplant from an unrelated donor, was CMV-positive, and had acute GVHD only. After a transplant, not all T cells may be the patient's own; some may come from the graft donor.

Written as DNA, the CDR3 is TGCGCCAGCAGCCAAGATCGGCGACAGGGGCTCCCTAGATATGGCTACACCTTC. This sequence encodes CASSQDRRQGLPRYGYTF. The genes are TRBV4-3 and TRBJ1-2, with 8 bases aligning to TRBD1. CDR3 size: 18 residues. From germline, CDR1 is LGHNA and CDR2 YSLEER. V was clipped by 0 bases and J by 5 bases; unmatched bases: 14.

V gene TRBV10-2 combines with J gene TRBJ1-1; D is unresolved. Trimming stripped 8 bases from V and 0 bases from J, with 10 bases between. The CDR3 has 13 residues. Per the germline V gene, CDR1 is WSHSY and CDR2 is SAAADI. CDR3 loop: CASQEVMNTEAFF. The CDR3 DNA reads as TGCGCCAGCCAGGAGGTCATGAACACTGAAGCTTTCTTT.

The rearrangement joins TRBV19 to TRBJ1-5, with a weak D call TRBD1 (5 bases). CDR3 length: 16 residues. Germline CDR1 reads LNHDA; CDR2 reads SQIVND (reference sequence). The V gene lost 5 bases and the J gene lost 1 base, with 15 bases spanning the gap. In nucleotides, the CDR3 is TGTGCCAGTAGTCCCTCCGGAGGGGTAAGCAATCAGCCCCAGCATTTT. Translating gives CASSPSGGVSNQPQHF.

The gene calls are TRBV2 and TRBJ2-3; D is ambiguous. Germline V lookup: CDR1 SNHLY, CDR2 FYNNEI. V shed 8 bases and J shed 5 bases, with 14 bases lying between them. The CDR3 contains 13 residues. The CDR3, as DNA: TGTGCCAGCCTTATAAACAACAGAGATACGCAGTATTTT. This sequence encodes CASLINNRDTQYF.

The chain carries TRBV27 and TRBJ2-5, with 15 bases fitting TRBD2. J was trimmed by 5 bases and V by 5 bases; bases with no gene match: 6. Germline V gives CDR1 MNHEY, CDR2 SMNVEV (reference sequence). This CDR3 has 16 amino acids. CDR3 residues: CASSRTSGREWETQYF. CDR3 DNA sequence: TGTGCCAGCAGTAGGACTAGCGGGAGGGAGTGGGAGACCCAGTACTTC.

V usage is TRBV28 and J usage is TRBJ2-7, with 9 positions matching TRBD2. V shed 6 bases, J shed 4 bases, and the junction held 13 bases outside the gene matches. Germline V gives CDR1 MDHEN, CDR2 SYDVKM. The CDR3 is 16 residues long. The CDR3 loop is CASRTIGVAGDYEQYF. For the CDR3, the DNA is TGTGCCAGCAGAACCATAGGGGTAGCGGGAGATTACGAGCAGTACTTC.

This chain links TRBV6-5 with TRBJ1-2, with a weak D call TRBD1 (6 bases). Germline CDR1 reads MNHEY; CDR2 reads SVGAGI. There are 15 residues in the CDR3. The V and J ends lost 0 bases and 2 bases respectively, with 10 bases between them. CDR3 residues: CASSYSSGGNYGYTF. The CDR3 region has the DNA TGTGCCAGCAGTTACTCGAGCGGGGGCAACTATGGCTACACCTTC.

This clone appeared a single time. The chain is built from TRBV27 and TRBJ2-7; tentatively, D is TRBD2 (6 bases). The CDR3 has 12 residues. Trimming cost V 5 bases and J 7 bases, with 12 bases left between them. Germline V gene lookup returns CDR1 MNHEY and CDR2 SMNVEV (reference sequence). The CDR3 spells CASSRGTGEQYF. CDR3 in DNA: TGTGCCAGCAGTCGCGGGACGGGGGAGCAGTACTTC.